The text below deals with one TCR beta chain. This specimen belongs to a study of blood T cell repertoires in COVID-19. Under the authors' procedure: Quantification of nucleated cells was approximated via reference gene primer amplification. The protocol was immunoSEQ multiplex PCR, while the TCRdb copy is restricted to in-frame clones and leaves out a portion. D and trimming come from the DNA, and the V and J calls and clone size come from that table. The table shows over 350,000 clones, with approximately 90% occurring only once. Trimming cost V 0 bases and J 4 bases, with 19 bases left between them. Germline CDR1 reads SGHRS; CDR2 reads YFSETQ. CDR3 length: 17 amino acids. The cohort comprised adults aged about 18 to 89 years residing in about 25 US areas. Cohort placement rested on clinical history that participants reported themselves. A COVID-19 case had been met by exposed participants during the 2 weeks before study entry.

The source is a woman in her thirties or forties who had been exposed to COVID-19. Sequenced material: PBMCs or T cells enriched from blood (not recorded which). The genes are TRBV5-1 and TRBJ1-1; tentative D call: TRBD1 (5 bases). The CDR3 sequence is CASSLVRQDTWGTEAFF. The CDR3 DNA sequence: TGCGCCAGCAGCTTGGTCCGCCAGGACACCTGGGGCACTGAAGCTTTCTTT.